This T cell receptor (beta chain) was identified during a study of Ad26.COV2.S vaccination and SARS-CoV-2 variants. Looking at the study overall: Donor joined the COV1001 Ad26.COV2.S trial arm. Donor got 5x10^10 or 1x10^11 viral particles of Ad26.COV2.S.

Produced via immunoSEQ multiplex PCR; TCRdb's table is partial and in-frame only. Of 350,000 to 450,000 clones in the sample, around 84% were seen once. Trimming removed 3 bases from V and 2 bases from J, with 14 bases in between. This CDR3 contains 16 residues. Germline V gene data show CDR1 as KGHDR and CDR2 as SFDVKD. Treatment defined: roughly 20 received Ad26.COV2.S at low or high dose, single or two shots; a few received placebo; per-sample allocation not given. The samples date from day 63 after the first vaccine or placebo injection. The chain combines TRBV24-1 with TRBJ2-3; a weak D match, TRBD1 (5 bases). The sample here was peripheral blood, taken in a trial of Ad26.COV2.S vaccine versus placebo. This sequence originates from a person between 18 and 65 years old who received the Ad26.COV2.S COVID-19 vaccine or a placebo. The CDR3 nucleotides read TGTGCCACCAGTGATGGGCGACAGAGTTACACAGATACGCAGTATTTT. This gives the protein CATSDGRQSYTDTQYF.